A single sample gave rise to the 32 T cell receptor beta chains below, sequenced in a study of T cells in localized non-small cell lung cancer. This table comes from immunoSEQ multiplex PCR, and its TCRdb copy is limited to in-frame clones, with some not included. The sample includes about 21,000 clones, around 90% seen only once; the top ten take over 6.5%. Source: peripheral blood, taken before any cancer treatment. These receptors all stem from a male donor older than 55 with stage I squamous cell lung carcinoma.

The V and J genes are TRBV18 and TRBJ2-1; TRBD2 is a possible D gene (6 bases). Trimming shortened V by 2 bases and J by 3 bases, and 14 bases separated the two germline ends. The CDR3 loop spans 16 amino acids. Germline V gives CDR1 KGHSH, CDR2 LQKENI. The CDR3 loop reads CASSPALGLNYNEQFF. The CDR3, as DNA: TGTGCCAGCTCACCAGCCTTGGGACTTAACTACAATGAGCAGTTCTTC.

V usage is TRBV5-1 and J usage is TRBJ2-1, with 12 bases fitting TRBD2. Looked up from germline, CDR1 is SGHRS and CDR2 is YFSETQ. The CDR3 has 15 residues. V shed 7 bases, J shed 4 bases, and the junction held 6 bases outside the gene matches. The CDR3 region is CASADGTSGYNEQFF. CDR3 DNA sequence: TGCGCCAGCGCTGATGGGACTAGCGGGTACAATGAGCAGTTCTTC. Variable domain in full (rest from reference TRBV5-1 and TRBJ2-1): KAGVTQTPRYLIKTRGQQVTLSCSPISGHRSVSWYQQTPGQGLQFLFEYFSETQRNKGNFPGRFSGRQFSNSRSEMNVSTLELGDSALYLCASADGTSGYNEQFFGPGTRLTVL.

V gene TRBV19 combines with J gene TRBJ2-5; no clear D. The J call is in doubt because the DNA end fits TRBJ2-7 better. In germline, CDR1 is LNHDA, CDR2 SQIVND (reference sequence). CDR3 length equals 14 residues. The CDR3 loop reads CASRIRMESYEQYF. For the CDR3, the DNA is TGTGCCAGTAGAATAAGAATGGAATCCTACGAGCAGTACTTC.

This sequence joins TRBV7-9 and TRBJ2-7; D is undetermined. Germline CDR1 and CDR2: SEHNR and FQNEAQ (reference sequence). V was trimmed by 6 bases and J by 2 bases, leaving 14 bases between them. CDR3 size: 14 residues. CDR3 DNA sequence: TGTGCCAGCAGTTTGCCCAATTTCCCCTACGAGCAGTACTTC. Encoded protein: CASSLPNFPYEQYF.

CDR3 DNA sequence: TGTGCCTGGAGTGTGGACAGGGGAAGCTATGGCTACACCTTC. It codes for CAWSVDRGSYGYTF. The chain carries TRBV30 and TRBJ1-2; 9 bases map to TRBD1. V lost 0 bases and J lost 4; bases outside the gene matches: 3. This CDR3 contains 14 residues. Germline V gives CDR1 GTSNPN, CDR2 SVGIG (reference sequence).

The rearrangement links TRBV6-6 to TRBJ1-1; D uncertain. In germline, CDR1 is MNHNY, CDR2 SVGAGI (reference sequence). Trimming shortened V by 5 bases and J by 0 bases, and 7 bases separated the two germline ends. The CDR3 spans 13 residues. The chain's CDR3 is CASSRGLNTEAFF. CDR3 in DNA: TGTGCCAGCAGTAGAGGGCTGAACACTGAAGCTTTCTTT.

V usage is TRBV4-1 and J usage is TRBJ1-2; 8 nucleotides agree with TRBD1. The junction had 13 bases not matched to a gene; V was cut back by 5 bases and J by 8 bases. Germline V gene sequence: CDR1 MGHRA, CDR2 YSYEKL. This CDR3 has 15 residues. CDR3 in amino acids: CASSSPGDRGGGYTF. The CDR3 coding sequence is TGCGCCAGCAGCTCCCCTGGAGACAGGGGAGGGGGCTACACCTTC.

The V call is TRBV7-8, the J call TRBJ2-7; D perhaps matches TRBD2 (5 bases). Trimming removed 7 bases from V and 4 bases from J, with 26 bases in between. Germline CDR1 and CDR2: SGHVS and FQNEAQ. This CDR3 is built from 17 residues. The CDR3 sequence: CASTARVRAAIKYEQYF. CDR3 sequence (DNA): TGTGCCAGCACCGCGAGGGTCCGGGCCGCCATTAAGTACGAGCAGTACTTC. The full variable domain, its missing parts supplied by reference TRBV7-8 and TRBJ2-7, is GAGVSQSPRYKVAKRGQDVALRCDPISGHVSLFWYQQALGQGPEFLTYFQNEAQLDKSGLPSDRFFAERPEGSVSTLKIQRTQQEDSAVYLCASTARVRAAIKYEQYFGPGTRLTVT.

V and J are TRBV29-1 and TRBJ2-1; no reliable D call. This CDR3 has 15 residues. Germline lookup yields CDR1 SQVTM and CDR2 ANQGSEA. The germline V and J ends were trimmed by 1 base and 4 bases, with 14 bases remaining between them. The CDR3 sequence: CSVEASDLGYNEQFF. CDR3 nucleotide sequence: TGCAGCGTTGAAGCGTCCGACTTGGGTTACAATGAGCAGTTCTTC.

The chain has TRBV2 and TRBJ2-3; D ambiguous. The CDR3 is 16 residues long. With 0 bases removed from V and 3 bases from J, the gap between germline ends came to 13 bases. Germline loops: CDR1 SNHLY, CDR2 FYNNEI. The chain's CDR3 is CASSEAPATITDTQYF. The CDR3 DNA reads TGTGCCAGCAGTGAAGCGCCTGCCACTATTACAGATACGCAGTATTTT.

This clone occurred once. The V gene is TRBV7-8, the J gene TRBJ2-3; D might be TRBD1 (6 bases). The CDR3 is 13 amino acids. V lost 7 bases to trimming and J lost 4 bases, with 12 bases between them. The germline CDR1 and CDR2 sequences are SGHVS and FQNEAQ. CDR3 DNA: TGTGCCAGCAACAGGGAAGGCCCAGATACGCAGTATTTT. Encoded protein: CASNREGPDTQYF.

The chain employs TRBV19 and TRBJ2-7; 9 bases are a match to TRBD1. The CDR3 runs to 15 residues. The V and J ends lost 5 bases and 2 bases, in that order; junction bases with no gene match: 7. Per the germline V gene, CDR1 is LNHDA and CDR2 is SQIVND (reference sequence). CDR3 in amino acids: CASSVQGARPYEQYF. The CDR3 DNA reads TGTGCCAGTAGTGTACAGGGGGCGCGTCCCTACGAGCAGTACTTC.

The chain employs TRBV5-1 and TRBJ2-3; TRBD2 might be the D (7 bases). The V gene lost 4 bases and the J gene lost 2 bases, with 17 bases spanning the gap. Germline V gives CDR1 SGHRS, CDR2 YFSETQ. The CDR3 extends over 16 amino acids. The CDR3 reads CASSVESGGVTDTQYF. In nucleotides, the CDR3 is TGCGCCAGCAGCGTGGAGTCGGGGGGCGTCACAGATACGCAGTATTTT.

The chain is built from TRBV4-2 and TRBJ2-7; D perhaps matches TRBD1 (5 bases). This CDR3 is 14 amino acids long. Deletions cut 4 bases from V and 3 bases from J, with 13 bases between. CDR1 and CDR2 from the germline V gene are LGHNA and YNFKEQ. In DNA, the CDR3 is TGTGCCAGCAGCCCCTTTTCTGACAGCTACGAGCAGTACTTC. This encodes CASSPFSDSYEQYF.

The V call is TRBV19, the J call TRBJ2-3, with D perhaps TRBD2 (6 bases). V lost 4 bases, J lost 0 bases, and 14 bases lay in between. This CDR3 region has 16 residues. Germline V gene lookup returns CDR1 LNHDA and CDR2 SQIVND (reference sequence). The CDR3 loop reads CASSRLGGSSTDTQYF. CDR3 bases: TGTGCCAGTAGTAGATTAGGAGGGTCTAGCACAGATACGCAGTATTTT. The variable domain in full, completed from reference TRBV19 and TRBJ2-3, reads DGGITQSPKYLFRKEGQNVTLSCEQNLNHDAMYWYRQDPGQGLRLIYYSQIVNDFQKGDIAEGYSVSREKKESFPLTVTSAQKNPTAFYLCASSRLGGSSTDTQYFGPGTRLTVL.

This chain uses TRBV7-2 with TRBJ1-1, with D hard to call. The CDR3 consists of 16 residues. Trimming removed 4 bases from V and 5 bases from J, with 20 bases in between. The germline V gene has CDR1 SGHTA and CDR2 FQGNSA. The CDR3 region is CASSSVFRRSGTEAFF. The CDR3 coding sequence is TGTGCCAGCAGCTCGGTTTTTCGTCGGAGTGGAACTGAAGCTTTCTTT.

The J gene is TRBJ1-6, the V gene TRBV9; 8 nucleotides align to TRBD1. In germline, CDR1 is SGDLS, CDR2 YYNGEE. The CDR3 runs 15 residues. The V segment lost 4 bases and the J segment 5 bases; nucleotides outside the gene matches: 5. The CDR3 nucleotides are TGTGCCAGCAGCTTCCAGACAGGGGATAATTCACCCCTCCACTTT. This gives the protein CASSFQTGDNSPLHF.

The chain links TRBV5-4 to TRBJ1-1; D gene uncertain. The CDR3 length is 12 residues. Germline V CDR1 and CDR2: SGHNT, YYREEE (reference sequence). Trimming shortened V by 2 bases and J by 1 base, and 3 bases separated the two germline ends. The DNA of the CDR3 is TGTGCCAGCAGCTTAAGGAACACTGAAGCTTTCTTT. Encoded protein: CASSLRNTEAFF.

Concerning this clone: An end of the junction differs from the germline gene, which may be a read error. The J gene is TRBJ1-2, the V gene TRBV6-5, with D possibly being TRBD1 (5 bases). The CDR3 runs 15 residues. The germline gives CDR1 MNHEY, CDR2 SVGAGI. In nucleotides, the CDR3 is TGTGCCAGCAGTCGGAGACAGCCACCTAACTATGGCGACACCTTC. It specifies CASSRRQPPNYGDTF.

The V call is TRBV13, the J call TRBJ1-4; D gene unclear. Trimming shortened V by 2 bases and J by 4 bases, and 8 bases separated the two germline ends. CDR3 size: 14 residues. Germline lookup yields CDR1 PRHDT and CDR2 FYEKMQ (reference sequence). In DNA, the CDR3 is TGTGCCAGCAGCTTATCGGTTTATAATGAAAAACTGTTTTTT. It yields the protein CASSLSVYNEKLFF.

The V and J genes are TRBV9 and TRBJ1-1, with a tentative D call TRBD1 (5 bases). Trimming took 0 bases from V and 0 from J, leaving 6 bases between them. Germline lookup yields CDR1 SGDLS and CDR2 YYNGEE. The CDR3 totals 14 residues. The CDR3 loop is CASSVEGMNTEAFF. The CDR3 bases are TGTGCCAGCAGCGTAGAGGGGATGAACACTGAAGCTTTCTTT.

This clone appeared a single time. This rearrangement joins TRBV21-1 to TRBJ1-2. TRBV21-1 represents a pseudogene. This CDR3 region has 17 residues. CDR3 sequence (DNA): TGTGCCAGCAGCAAGGGACGAGCGTTAGGAAGGGGCTATGGCTACACCTTC. Its translation is CASSKGRALGRGYGYTF.

The chain has TRBV7-6 and TRBJ1-6; D remains ambiguous. CDR3 size: 14 residues. V lost 1 base and J lost 9, with 10 bases in between. CDR1 is SGHVS, CDR2 FNYEAQ, per germline. The CDR3 here is CASSLEGIGSPLHF. The CDR3 nucleotides read TGTGCCAGCAGCTTAGAGGGTATCGGTTCACCCCTCCACTTT.

The rearrangement uses TRBV7-8 and TRBJ2-5; 8 nucleotides agree with TRBD2. The germline gives CDR1 SGHVS, CDR2 FQNEAQ. The CDR3 has 14 amino acids. The V gene end was trimmed by 5 bases and the J gene end by 9 bases; junction bases not matched to a gene: 11. DNA of the CDR3: TGTGCCAGCAGCCCGAAGCGGGTCGGGGGGGCCCAGTACTTC. Translating it yields CASSPKRVGGAQYF.

V and J are TRBV9 and TRBJ1-3, with a possible D match to TRBD1 (6 bases). V lost 0 bases to trimming and J lost 2 bases, with 9 bases between them. The length of the CDR3 is 15 residues. Germline V gene lookup returns CDR1 SGDLS and CDR2 YYNGEE. The CDR3 region is CASSVDGTPGNTIYF. The CDR3 DNA sequence: TGTGCCAGCAGCGTAGACGGGACACCTGGAAACACCATATATTTT.

This clone was observed once. CDR3 residues: CSVVGTKNIQYF. As DNA, the CDR3 is TGCAGCGTTGTAGGGACCAAAAACATTCAGTACTTC. V and J are TRBV29-1 and TRBJ2-4; D is unresolved. Germline V gene data show CDR1 as SQVTM and CDR2 as ANQGSEA. CDR3 length: 12 residues. With 4 bases removed from V and 2 bases from J, the gap between germline ends came to 6 bases.

The rearrangement links TRBV5-1 to TRBJ2-3; D is perhaps TRBD1 (6 bases). Trimming pared 0 bases from V and 2 bases from J, leaving 7 bases between. The length of the CDR3 is 14 residues. Germline assignment: CDR1 SGHRS and CDR2 YFSETQ. The CDR3 nucleotides are TGCGCCAGCAGCTTGGGACAGGACACAGATACGCAGTATTTT. Its protein product is CASSLGQDTDTQYF.

V and J are TRBV5-1 and TRBJ2-1; no reliable D call. Germline CDR1 reads SGHRS; CDR2 reads YFSETQ. CDR3 length: 15 amino acids. V lost 0 bases, J lost 0 bases, and 7 bases lay in between. DNA for the CDR3: TGCGCCAGCAGCTTGGACCACAGCTCCTACAATGAGCAGTTCTTC. Amino acids: CASSLDHSSYNEQFF. Together with reference TRBV5-1 and TRBJ2-1, the CDR3 gives the full variable domain: KAGVTQTPRYLIKTRGQQVTLSCSPISGHRSVSWYQQTPGQGLQFLFEYFSETQRNKGNFPGRFSGRQFSNSRSEMNVSTLELGDSALYLCASSLDHSSYNEQFFGPGTRLTVL.

The chain uses TRBV2 and TRBJ2-3, with D perhaps TRBD1 (5 bases). The CDR3 spans 15 residues. The germline V gene encodes CDR1 SNHLY and CDR2 FYNNEI. The ends were cut back, 1 base at V and 3 bases at J, with 11 bases in the middle. CDR3 residues: CASSEVLHRTDTQYF. CDR3 DNA: TGTGCCAGCAGTGAAGTTCTACACAGGACAGATACGCAGTATTTT.

The rearrangement joins TRBV5-1 to TRBJ1-1, with 9 bases fitting TRBD1. This CDR3 is 16 amino acids long. J gave up 4 bases and V 4 bases, and 11 bases lay outside the gene matches. CDR1 and CDR2 (germline): SGHRS, YFSETQ. Written as DNA, the CDR3 is TGCGCCAGCAGCGCCGGGACAGGGTTCGTTGGCACTGAAGCTTTCTTT. Amino acids: CASSAGTGFVGTEAFF.

The rearrangement joins TRBV27 to TRBJ2-2; D is uncertain. Looked up from germline, CDR1 is MNHEY and CDR2 is SMNVEV (reference sequence). V lost 2 bases and J lost 3, with 7 bases in between. This CDR3 contains 14 residues. CDR3 residues: CASSLSSHTGELFF. The DNA of the CDR3 is TGTGCCAGCAGTTTAAGTTCCCACACCGGGGAGCTGTTTTTT.

The chain combines TRBV18 with TRBJ1-1; 8 positions agree with TRBD1. Unmatched junction bases numbered 10, after V lost 6 bases and J lost 7 bases. Germline CDR1 and CDR2: KGHSH and LQKENI. This CDR3 is built from 14 residues. The CDR3 sequence is CASSLPRGQSEAFF. The CDR3 nucleotides are TGTGCCAGCTCTCTACCCAGGGGGCAGAGTGAAGCTTTCTTT.